This entry lists 25 T cell receptor beta chains sequenced from one sample in a study of blood T cell repertoires in COVID-19. TCRdb's copy holds only in-frame clones and misses some; the assay was immunoSEQ multiplex PCR. The sample has around 300,000 clones; more than 70% are singletons. The sequencing sample was made of peripheral blood. The receptor set was obtained from a woman aged 25 to 39 with COVID-19, enrolled during active disease.

This chain links TRBV7-2 with TRBJ1-2, with 8 bases aligning to TRBD1. Per the germline V gene, CDR1 is SGHTA and CDR2 is FQGNSA. This CDR3 contains 15 residues. V was pared by 4 bases and J by 2 bases, with 6 bases of the junction left unmatched. CDR3 sequence (DNA): TGTGCCAGCAGCTCGTGGACAGGGTCAAACTATGGCTACACCTTC. This gives the protein CASSSWTGSNYGYTF.

This chain connects TRBV5-1 to TRBJ2-5; 9 positions agree with TRBD2. The CDR3 sequence is 13 residues long. V shed 4 bases and J 5 bases; nucleotides not matched to a gene: 3. Germline V gene data show CDR1 as SGHRS and CDR2 as YFSETQ. CDR3 DNA sequence: TGCGCCAGCAGCCTAACTAGCGGGGAGACCCAGTACTTC. Translating gives CASSLTSGETQYF.

There are a few counts of this clone. V gene TRBV7-9 combines with J gene TRBJ1-2; possible D gene TRBD1, 6 bases. Trimming pared 5 bases from V and 7 bases from J, leaving 14 bases between. The germline V gene has CDR1 SEHNR and CDR2 FQNEAQ (reference sequence). This CDR3 spans 13 amino acids. CDR3 sequence (DNA): TGTGCCAGCAGCCCCACGGCGGGGGCTGGCTACACCTTC. Translated, it gives CASSPTAGAGYTF.

The gene calls are TRBV7-2 and TRBJ1-1; a weak D match, TRBD1 (5 bases). With 1 base removed from V and 5 bases from J, the gap between germline ends came to 14 bases. In germline, CDR1 is SGHTA, CDR2 FQGNSA. CDR3 length: 15 amino acids. CDR3 residues: CASSLGAGMRTEAFF. CDR3 in DNA: TGTGCCAGCAGCTTAGGAGCAGGGATGAGGACTGAAGCTTTCTTT. Full variable domain (rest looked up from reference TRBV7-2 and TRBJ1-1): GAGVSQSPSNKVTEKGKDVELRCDPISGHTALYWYRQSLGQGLEFLIYFQGNSAPDKSGLPSDRFSAERTGGSVSTLTIQRTQQEDSAVYLCASSLGAGMRTEAFFGQGTRLTVV.

Details on this clone: Within the sample, other DNA sequences also encode this same CDR3. This chain joins TRBV14 and TRBJ2-5; D is undetermined. Germline V lookup: CDR1 SGHDN, CDR2 FVKESK. The V end lost 4 bases, the J end lost 4 bases, and 7 bases lay between the germline ends. The CDR3 runs to 12 residues. The CDR3 sequence is CASSLSLETQYF. The DNA of the CDR3 is TGTGCCAGCAGCCTCTCTCTAGAGACCCAGTACTTC.

The chain uses TRBV6-1 and TRBJ1-1; the match to TRBD1 covers 9 bases. This CDR3 is built from 15 residues. Germline lookup yields CDR1 MNHNS and CDR2 SASEGT. Unmatched junction bases numbered 4, after V lost 3 bases and J lost 2 bases. CDR3 amino acids: CASSEADRGNTEAFF. The CDR3 nucleotides read TGTGCCAGCAGTGAGGCGGACAGGGGTAACACTGAAGCTTTCTTT.

The V and J genes are TRBV7-9 and TRBJ1-2; D perhaps matches TRBD1 (6 bases). CDR3 length equals 15 residues. V was pared by 5 bases and J by 5 bases, with 18 bases between. The germline CDR1 and CDR2 sequences are SEHNR and FQNEAQ (reference sequence). For the CDR3, the DNA is TGTGCCAGCAGCCAAATCCAGGGGCGCGATTATGGCTACACCTTC. Its translation is CASSQIQGRDYGYTF.

The gene calls are TRBV7-9 and TRBJ2-7; 10 bases fit TRBD1. There are 17 residues in the CDR3. With 0 bases clipped from V and 11 bases from J, the junction kept 16 bases outside the gene matches. The germline CDR1 and CDR2 sequences are SEHNR and FQNEAQ (reference sequence). This chain's CDR3 is CASSLAPPTGGAGSKYV. The CDR3 DNA is TGTGCCAGCAGCTTAGCGCCGCCGACAGGGGGCGCCGGTTCTAAGTACGTC.

The chain is built from TRBV11-1 and TRBJ2-3; TRBD2 matches 7 bases. The length of the CDR3 is 15 residues. Germline-derived CDR1 and CDR2 are SGHAT and FQDESV (reference sequence). The trim removed 3 bases at V and 1 base at J, leaving 4 bases unmatched. Here the CDR3 DNA reads TGTGCCAGCAGCTTTAAAAGCGGGGGCACAGATACGCAGTATTTT. Its translation: CASSFKSGGTDTQYF. Full variable domain (remainder filled in from reference TRBV11-1 and TRBJ2-3): EAEVAQSPRYKITEKSQAVAFWCDPISGHATLYWYRQILGQGPELLVQFQDESVVDDSQLPKDRFSAERLKGVDSTLKIQPAELGDSAMYLCASSFKSGGTDTQYFGPGTRLTVL.

The chain employs TRBV24-1 and TRBJ2-1; D is unclear. The CDR3 has 13 amino acids. V shed 4 bases and J shed 4 bases, with 7 bases lying between them. Per germline, CDR1 KGHDR and CDR2 SFDVKD. The CDR3 coding sequence is TGTGCCACCAGTGACGGTCTGTACAATGAGCAGTTCTTC. The encoded protein is CATSDGLYNEQFF.

The CDR3 reads CAISEDGQQYGYTF. CDR3 DNA sequence: TGTGCCATCAGTGAGGACGGACAGCAGTATGGCTACACCTTC. V usage is TRBV10-3 and J usage is TRBJ1-2; D possibly corresponds to TRBD1 (6 bases). The CDR3 runs to 14 residues. CDR1 and CDR2 (germline): ENHRY, SYGVKD. The V and J ends lost 2 bases and 5 bases respectively, with 12 bases between them.

This clone was seen at least ten times. This chain joins TRBV7-9 and TRBJ1-5; the match to TRBD1 covers 8 bases. The CDR3 length is 15 residues. The V gene's germline CDR1 is SEHNR and CDR2 FQNEAQ (reference sequence). With V trimmed by 5 bases and J by 5 bases, 8 bases remained unmatched. CDR3 nucleotides: TGTGCCAGCAGCAGAGAGACAGGGGAAGATCAGCCCCAGCATTTT. As protein: CASSRETGEDQPQHF. Together with reference TRBV7-9 and TRBJ1-5, the CDR3 gives the full variable domain: DTGVSQNPRHKITKRGQNVTFRCDPISEHNRLYWYRQTLGQGPEFLTYFQNEAQLEKSRLLSDRFSAERPKGSFSTLEIQRTEQGDSAMYLCASSRETGEDQPQHFGDGTRLSIL.

The genes are TRBV21-1 and TRBJ1-2; the listed D gene, TRBD1, was not tested against the DNA. TRBV21-1 is termed a pseudogene. The CDR3 covers 18 residues. CDR3 residues: CASSKPSALRTGPYGYTF. The DNA for the CDR3 is TGTGCCAGCAGCAAACCCTCAGCCCTAAGGACAGGGCCGTATGGCTACACCTTC.

The V gene is TRBV18, the J gene TRBJ1-1; the match to TRBD1 covers 8 bases. This CDR3 is built from 15 residues. V dropped 4 bases and J dropped 5; count of bases not matched to a gene: 9. CDR1 is KGHSH and CDR2 is LQKENI in the germline V gene. CDR3 protein: CASSRTRDRPTEAFF. CDR3 coding DNA: TGTGCCAGCTCACGAACGCGGGACAGGCCTACTGAAGCTTTCTTT.

The J gene is TRBJ2-7, the V gene TRBV7-6, with TRBD1 as a possible D gene (5 bases). The CDR3 is 15 amino acids. V lost 4 bases, J lost 2 bases, and 15 bases lay in between. The germline gives CDR1 SGHVS, CDR2 FNYEAQ. CDR3 sequence: CASSSTGRAPYEQYV. DNA of the CDR3: TGTGCCAGCAGCTCTACGGGCAGGGCCCCCTACGAGCAGTACGTC.

The rearrangement joins TRBV2 to TRBJ1-3, with no clear D. The germline V gene encodes CDR1 SNHLY and CDR2 FYNNEI. The CDR3 has 15 residues. Deletions cut 8 bases from V and 0 bases from J, with 14 bases between. CDR3 region: CASVHPGYSGNTIYF. The CDR3 bases are TGTGCCAGCGTGCATCCCGGGTACTCTGGAAACACCATATATTTT. Supplemented by reference TRBV2 and TRBJ1-3, the full variable domain reads EPEVTQTPSHQVTQMGQEVILRCVPISNHLYFYWYRQILGQKVEFLVSFYNNEISEKSEIFDDQFSVERPDGSNFTLKIRSTKLEDSAMYFCASVHPGYSGNTIYFGEGSWLTVV.

The V call is TRBV2, the J call TRBJ2-7, with 9 positions matching TRBD1. The CDR3 totals 14 residues. Germline CDR1 SNHLY, CDR2 FYNNEI. Unmatched junction bases numbered 6, after V lost 6 bases and J lost 3 bases. The CDR3 is CASRDPGQGYEQYV. In DNA, the CDR3 is TGTGCCAGCAGGGATCCGGGACAGGGCTACGAGCAGTACGTC.

This chain links TRBV7-3 with TRBJ2-1; D might be TRBD1 (5 bases). Trimming took 2 bases from V and 4 from J, leaving 12 bases between them. The CDR3 runs 15 residues. Looked up from germline, CDR1 is SGHTA and CDR2 is FQGTGA. The CDR3: CASSLGAVTYNEQFF. The CDR3 DNA reads TGTGCCAGCAGCTTAGGGGCGGTTACTTACAATGAGCAGTTCTTC.

The CDR3 bases are TGTGCCAGCAGCTCACGGATAGGGAGCTCCTACGAGCAGTACGTC. It translates to CASSSRIGSSYEQYV. This chain uses TRBV7-2 with TRBJ2-7, with a weak D call TRBD2 (5 bases). The CDR3 runs to 15 residues. The germline V and J ends were trimmed by 4 bases and 0 bases, with 13 bases remaining between them. Germline V lookup: CDR1 SGHTA, CDR2 FQGNSA.

This chain joins TRBV12-3 or TRBV12-4 and TRBJ2-3, with 9 nucleotides matching TRBD2. V was clipped by 7 bases and J by 4 bases; unmatched bases: 0. This CDR3 has 12 residues. The CDR3, as DNA: TGTGCCAGCACTAGCGGGGCAGATACGCAGTATTTT. Protein: CASTSGADTQYF.

This chain uses TRBV7-3 with TRBJ1-4, with TRBD1 as a possible D gene (6 bases). Per the germline V gene, CDR1 is SGHTA and CDR2 is FQGTGA. CDR3 length: 14 residues. The germline V and J ends were trimmed by 2 bases and 2 bases, with 6 bases remaining between them. This CDR3 is CASSLQGTNEKLFF. CDR3 DNA: TGTGCCAGCAGCTTACAGGGGACTAATGAAAAACTGTTTTTT.

The chain joins TRBV4-2 to TRBJ2-7, with TRBD1 matching 9 bases. The CDR3 extends over 17 amino acids. CDR1 LGHNA and CDR2 YNFKEQ come from the germline V gene. J gave up 2 bases and V 4 bases, and 12 bases lay outside the gene matches. DNA of the CDR3: TGTGCCAGCAGCCCCACCGGGACAGGGCCCCAGCCCTACGAGCAGTACTTC. This sequence encodes CASSPTGTGPQPYEQYF.

The chain couples TRBV28 to TRBJ1-4; D is possibly TRBD1 (5 bases). Germline V gene lookup returns CDR1 MDHEN and CDR2 SYDVKM. This CDR3 spans 14 amino acids. Trimming left V 5 bases short and J 8 bases short, with 15 bases between. CDR3 coding DNA: TGTGCCAGCAGTCTGGGGGGGTATATCGAAAAACTGTTTTTT. Encoded protein: CASSLGGYIEKLFF. Together with reference TRBV28 and TRBJ1-4, the CDR3 gives the full variable domain: DVKVTQSSRYLVKRTGEKVFLECVQDMDHENMFWYRQDPGLGLRLIYFSYDVKMKEKGDIPEGYSVSREKKERFSLILESASTNQTSMYLCASSLGGYIEKLFFGSGTQLSVL.

Only one count was recorded for this clone. V gene TRBV11-1 combines with J gene TRBJ2-1, with D possibly being TRBD2 (5 bases). The ends were cut back, 3 bases at V and 4 bases at J, with 13 bases in the middle. CDR1 is SGHAT and CDR2 is FQDESV in the germline V gene (reference sequence). CDR3 length: 15 amino acids. The CDR3 DNA reads as TGTGCCAGCAGCTTCAGAGGGTTCCGGTACAATGAGCAGTTCTTC. It translates to CASSFRGFRYNEQFF.

In this sample, this clone turned up once. This chain links TRBV5-1 with TRBJ2-1; D perhaps matches TRBD2 (6 bases). The CDR3 covers 15 residues. The ends were cut back, 0 bases at V and 7 bases at J, with 14 bases in the middle. Germline CDR1 reads SGHRS; CDR2 reads YFSETQ. The DNA of the CDR3 is TGCGCCAGCAGCTTGGATAGCGGTTGGGGAAATGAGCAGTTCTTC. Translation gives CASSLDSGWGNEQFF.